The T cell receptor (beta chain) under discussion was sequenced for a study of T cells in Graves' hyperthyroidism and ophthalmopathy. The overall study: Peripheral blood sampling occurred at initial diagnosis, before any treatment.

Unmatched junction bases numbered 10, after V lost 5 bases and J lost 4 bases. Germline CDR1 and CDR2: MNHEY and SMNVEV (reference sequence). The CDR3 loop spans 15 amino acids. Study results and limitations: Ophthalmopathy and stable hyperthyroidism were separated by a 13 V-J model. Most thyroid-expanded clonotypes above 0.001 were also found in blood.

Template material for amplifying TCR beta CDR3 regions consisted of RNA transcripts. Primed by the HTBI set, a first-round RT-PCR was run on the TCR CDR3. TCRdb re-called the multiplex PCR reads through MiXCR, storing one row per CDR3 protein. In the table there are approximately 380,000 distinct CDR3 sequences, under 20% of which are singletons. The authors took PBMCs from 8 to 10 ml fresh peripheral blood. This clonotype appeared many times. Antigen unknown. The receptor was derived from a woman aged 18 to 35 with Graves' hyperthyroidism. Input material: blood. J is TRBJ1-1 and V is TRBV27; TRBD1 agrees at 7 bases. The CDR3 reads CASSPRGQSSTEAFF. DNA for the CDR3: TGTGCCAGCAGTCCCCGGGGACAGTCGAGCACTGAAGCTTTCTTT.